Listed below are T cell receptor beta chains from one sample, sequenced in a study of T-cell reconstitution after alpha-beta-depleted transplantation in children. TCRdb reanalysed the PCR reads using MiXCR and keeps one entry per CDR3 protein. Of 700,000 to 950,000 distinct CDR3 sequences in the sample, approximately 15% were seen once. The sequences come from PBMCs, mostly from graft donor cells, collected 360 days after TCRalphabeta/CD19-depleted stem cell transplant. The receptors stem from a male patient aged 5 to 17 who had a stem cell transplant for acute lymphoblastic leukemia, so the T cells may come from the graft donor. Each CDR3 is given with its conserved first and last residue. The D gene is left open where the match is weak. Size is stated for part of the rows, as once, few or many counts, or as a class when the clone is expanded.

V	size	D	J	CDR3	DNA
TRBV9	.	.	TRBJ2-3	CASSPSTGHHTDTQYF	TGTGCCAGCAGCCCCAGTACGGGACACCACACAGATACGCAGTATTTT
TRBV29-1	.	.	TRBJ2-5	CSVEGVGETQYF	TGCAGCGTTGAGGGGGTGGGGGAGACCCAGTACTTC
TRBV12-3/TRBV12-4	many	.	TRBJ2-1	CASSPRTRNEQFF	TGTGCCAGCAGTCCTCGTACGCGGAATGAGCAGTTCTTC
TRBV5-1	.	.	TRBJ1-1	CASSPARGDTEAFF	TGCGCCAGCAGCCCTGCCCGGGGGGACACTGAAGCTTTCTTT
TRBV6-4	many	TRBD1	TRBJ1-2	CASSRTGGGYGYTF	TGTGCCAGCAGTCGGACAGGGGGAGGCTATGGCTACACCTTC
TRBV4-2	.	.	TRBJ1-5	CASSQVTGRVGQPQHF	TGTGCCAGCAGCCAAGTCACAGGGAGAGTAGGTCAGCCCCAGCATTTT
TRBV24-1	few	.	TRBJ2-5	CATSASWTVGQETQYF	TGTGCCACCAGTGCCTCCTGGACAGTAGGACAAGAGACCCAGTACTTC
TRBV7-8	few	.	TRBJ2-3	CASSLEWGTDTQYF	TGTGCCAGCAGCTTAGAGTGGGGCACAGATACGCAGTATTTT
TRBV20-1	few	TRBD1	TRBJ1-1	CSASLSGTGGAEAFF	TGCAGTGCTAGCCTCTCCGGGACAGGGGGAGCTGAAGCTTTCTTT
TRBV12-3/TRBV12-4	once	TRBD2	TRBJ2-4	CASRGLSGRESKNIQYF	TGTGCCAGCAGAGGACTTAGCGGGAGGGAGTCCAAAAACATTCAGTACTTC
TRBV15	many	TRBD1	TRBJ2-2	CATSRDRPNTGELFF	TGTGCCACCAGCAGGGACAGGCCGAACACCGGGGAGCTGTTTTTT
TRBV9	many	TRBD2	TRBJ2-1	CASSALAVDYNEQFF	TGTGCCAGCAGCGCCCTAGCGGTCGATTACAATGAGCAGTTCTTC
TRBV21-1	few	.	TRBJ2-3	CASSKKISPGADSTDTQYF	TGTGCCAGCAGCAAAAAAATCTCTCCCGGAGCCGATAGCACAGATACGCAGTATTTT
TRBV5-1	many	.	TRBJ2-7	CASSLEQGYSYEQYF	TGCGCCAGCAGCTTGGAACAGGGCTACTCCTACGAGCAGTACTTC
TRBV19	.	.	TRBJ2-7	CACQRDSSYEQYF	TGTGCCTGTCAGCGGGACAGCTCCTACGAGCAGTACTTC
TRBV9	.	.	TRBJ2-1	CASSVRPSYNEQFF	TGTGCCAGCAGCGTAAGGCCAAGTTACAATGAGCAGTTCTTC
TRBV7-3	.	.	TRBJ2-3	CASSLIREDTQYF	TGTGCCAGCAGCTTAATACGGGAAGATACGCAGTATTTT
TRBV16	.	.	TRBJ1-4	CASSPDFNNEKLFF	TGTGCCAGCAGCCCAGATTTCAATAATGAAAAACTGTTTTTT
TRBV6-5	few	TRBD2	TRBJ2-1	CASSYSRTSGSWNEQFF	TGTGCCAGCAGTTACTCCAGGACTAGCGGGAGCTGGAATGAGCAGTTCTTC
TRBV14	.	.	TRBJ2-7	CASSPWDFYEQYF	TGTGCCAGCAGCCCATGGGACTTCTACGAGCAGTACTTC
TRBV18	many	.	TRBJ2-5	CASSPGAGVQETQYF	TGTGCCAGCTCACCAGGGGCAGGAGTACAAGAGACCCAGTACTTC
TRBV19	few	.	TRBJ1-1	CASSPGHTEAFF	TGTGCCAGTAGCCCCGGACACACTGAAGCTTTCTTT
TRBV29-1	many	.	TRBJ2-7	CSVASMGGSYEQYF	TGCAGCGTTGCAAGCATGGGGGGATCCTACGAGCAGTACTTC
TRBV4-1	.	.	TRBJ2-7	CASSQPGGTWFYEQYF	TGCGCCAGCAGCCAACCTGGGGGTACTTGGTTCTACGAGCAGTACTTC
TRBV5-1	few	TRBD2	TRBJ2-7	CASGAGGERVWAYEQYF	TGCGCCAGCGGCGCGGGAGGAGAGCGGGTGTGGGCCTACGAGCAGTACTTC
TRBV20-1	few	.	TRBJ2-2	CSASGRPGELFF	TGCAGTGCTAGCGGTAGACCCGGGGAGCTGTTTTTT
TRBV6-5	.	.	TRBJ2-3	CASSYSGAADTQYF	TGTGCCAGCAGTTACTCAGGGGCGGCAGATACGCAGTATTTT
TRBV12-3/TRBV12-4	.	.	TRBJ2-7	CASSLSIRPAEQYF	TGTGCCAGCAGCCTTTCGATTAGACCAGCAGAGCAGTACTTC